Listed below are T cell receptor beta chains from one sample, sequenced in a study of T cells in Graves' hyperthyroidism and ophthalmopathy. MiXCR was run by TCRdb on the multiplex PCR reads, yielding one entry per CDR3 protein. The sample holds a few hundred thousand distinct CDR3 sequences, more than 12% seen once. The sequencing input was blood. All receptors come from a woman aged 35 to 49 with Graves' hyperthyroidism that later progressed to Graves' ophthalmopathy. Each CDR3 is given with its conserved first and last residue. D genes are given only for firm matches. Clone size, where shown, is once, few, many, or a class for clones that have expanded.

many | NA | TRBJ1-1 | TRBV6-5 | TGTGCCAGCAGTGCCTCGAGTTGGGCGGGGTACACTGAAGCTTTCTTT | CASSASSWAGYTEAFF
NA | TRBD2 | TRBJ2-1 | TRBV4-1 | TGCGCCAGCAGCCAAGTTCCTAAGACTAGCGGGATTTACAATGAGCAGTTCTTC | CASSQVPKTSGIYNEQFF
NA | TRBD1 | TRBJ1-6 | TRBV4-1 | TGCGCCAGCAGCCACCCGACAGGGATTCTCAATTTACCCCTCCACTTT | CASSHPTGILNLPLHF
NA | NA | TRBJ2-7 | TRBV28 | TGTGCCAGCAGTTTTTACGGAGGCCTTAGCTCCTACGAGCAGTACTTC | CASSFYGGLSSYEQYF
many | NA | TRBJ1-2 | TRBV6-1 | TGTGCCAGCACTGAGAGTTACTCTTTCCCTAGTGGCTACACCTTC | CASTESYSFPSGYTF
many | TRBD2 | TRBJ2-1 | TRBV20-1 | TGCAGTGCTAAGCGGGGGCCCTACAATGAGCAGTTCTTC | CSAKRGPYNEQFF
many | TRBD1 | TRBJ2-1 | TRBV11-2 | TGTGCCAGCAGCCCGACGACAGGGGGAAATGAGCAGTTCTTC | CASSPTTGGNEQFF
many | TRBD1 | TRBJ1-6 | TRBV12-3/TRBV12-4 | TGTGCCAGCAGTTTAGGCAGGGGGGGGGGATCACCCCTCCACTTT | CASSLGRGGGSPLHF
many | NA | TRBJ2-5 | TRBV6-1 | TGTGCCAGCAGTTACCGTCAAGAGACCCAGTACTTC | CASSYRQETQYF
many | NA | TRBJ2-2 | TRBV5-1 | TGCGCCAGCAGCCCGGGGGTTACAGGAGCGGTCGGGGAGCTGTTTTTT | CASSPGVTGAVGELFF
many | NA | TRBJ2-1 | TRBV2 | TGTGCCAGCGAAATCAGGGGAACCTACAATGAGCAGTTCTTC | CASEIRGTYNEQFF
many | NA | TRBJ2-1 | TRBV5-5 | TGTGCCAGCAGCCAGGAGGGACAGACAAATGAGCAGTTCTTC | CASSQEGQTNEQFF
many | NA | TRBJ2-1 | TRBV7-9 | TGTGCCAGCAGCCAAGGGTTAGGGGCATACAATGAGCAGTTCTTC | CASSQGLGAYNEQFF
many | NA | TRBJ2-5 | TRBV12-3/TRBV12-4 | TGTGCCAGCATGTACCGGGACCAAGAGACCCAGTACTTC | CASMYRDQETQYF
many | NA | TRBJ2-3 | TRBV18 | TGTGCCAGCTCACCCCAAGCAGAGGCGGATACGCAGTATTTT | CASSPQAEADTQYF
few | NA | TRBJ2-7 | TRBV10-3 | TGTGCCATCAGTGACGGACAGCCCTACGAGCAGTACTTC | CAISDGQPYEQYF
many | NA | TRBJ2-7 | TRBV7-9 | TGTGCCAGCAGCTGGTCGGAGTCCTACGAGCAGTACTTC | CASSWSESYEQYF
NA | TRBD2 | TRBJ2-1 | TRBV2 | TGTGCCAGCAAGCGGGAGAATGAGCAGTTCTTC | CASKRENEQFF
many | NA | TRBJ1-5 | TRBV12-3/TRBV12-4 | TGTGCCAGCAGTTATGGGGGGGGGAGCAATCAGCCCCAGCATTTT | CASSYGGGSNQPQHF
many | NA | TRBJ2-7 | TRBV28 | TGTGCCAGCAGAAGGGGGAGGGTTAGCTCCTACGAGCAGTACTTC | CASRRGRVSSYEQYF
many | NA | TRBJ2-5 | TRBV20-1 | TGCAGTGCTAGAGAGGATGAGACCCAGTACTTC | CSAREDETQYF
medium-sized | TRBD1 | TRBJ2-7 | TRBV11-2 | TGTGCCAGCAGCTCCCGGGACAGAGGCTACGAGCAGTACTTC | CASSSRDRGYEQYF
many | NA | TRBJ2-1 | TRBV9 | TGTGCCAGCAGCTTCCGGGACCAGCCGAATGAGCAGTTCTTC | CASSFRDQPNEQFF
many | NA | TRBJ1-6 | TRBV10-2 | TGCGCCAGCAGTGGCAGGGTGGAAAATTCACCCCTCCACTTT | CASSGRVENSPLHF
many | TRBD2 | TRBJ2-7 | TRBV28 | TGTGCCAGCAGTCAGACTAGCGGGAGGGCCGACGAGCAGTACTTC | CASSQTSGRADEQYF
many | NA | TRBJ1-1 | TRBV28 | TGTGCCAGCAAGAATGGCAGGGTGAGGTCTGAAGCTTTCTTT | CASKNGRVRSEAFF
many | NA | TRBJ1-5 | TRBV12-3/TRBV12-4 | TGTGCCAGCAGTTCCGGACAGACTAGCAATCAGCCCCAGCATTTT | CASSSGQTSNQPQHF
few | NA | TRBJ1-4 | TRBV25-1 | TGTGCCAGCAGTGAATATCCGGAGGGGAAACTGTTTTTT | CASSEYPEGKLFF
many | NA | TRBJ2-4 | TRBV12-3/TRBV12-4 | TGTGCCAGCACCCAGGAGGTGACTAGGCCTCTAGCCAAAAACATTCAGTACTTC | CASTQEVTRPLAKNIQYF
many | TRBD2 | TRBJ2-2 | TRBV6-1 | TGTGCCAGCAGTTCGGGGGGGGAGAACACCGGGGAGCTGTTTTTT | CASSSGGENTGELFF
NA | TRBD2 | TRBJ2-5 | TRBV7-9 | TGTGCCAGCAGCTTGGGACTAGCGGCCCCCGAGGCGGAGACCCAGTACTTC | CASSLGLAAPEAETQYF
NA | NA | TRBJ1-6 | TRBV30 | TGTGTCTGGACCCTCCCATCCGTCGACGGTAATTCACCCCTCCACTTT | CVWTLPSVDGNSPLHF
NA | TRBD1 | TRBJ1-5 | TRBV12-3/TRBV12-4 | TGTGCCAGCAGTTCACAGGGGACAGGCAATCAGCCCCAGCATTTT | CASSSQGTGNQPQHF
many | NA | TRBJ2-7 | TRBV15 | TGTGCCACCAGCAGAGATCTCTGGCGGGAGCAGTACTTC | CATSRDLWREQYF
NA | NA | TRBJ1-2 | TRBV12-3/TRBV12-4 | TGTGCCAGCACCCTAGGAGGGGGGACGCTGAATGGCTACACCTTC | CASTLGGGTLNGYTF
many | NA | TRBJ1-5 | TRBV28 | TGTGCCAGCAGCCTAAGGGCCGGGTTGGACAATCAGCCCCAGCATTTT | CASSLRAGLDNQPQHF
NA | NA | TRBJ2-7 | TRBV2 | TGTGCCAGCAGTGATCCAGCAGGGCGAGCCTACGAGCAGTACTTC | CASSDPAGRAYEQYF
many | TRBD1 | TRBJ1-5 | TRBV7-9 | TGTGCCAGCAGCCCTGGGACAGGGGGACAGCCCCAGCATTTT | CASSPGTGGQPQHF
many | TRBD2 | TRBJ2-1 | TRBV3-1 | TGTGCCAGCAGCCCCTCATGGGCGGGAGATCTCAATGAGCAGTTCTTC | CASSPSWAGDLNEQFF
many | NA | TRBJ1-3 | TRBV30 | TGTGCCTGGAGGGCAGGGGACTTCTCTGGAAACACCATATATTTT | CAWRAGDFSGNTIYF
many | TRBD2 | TRBJ2-3 | TRBV5-1 | TGCGCCAGCAGCTGGGAGGGACTAGCGGGAGTAACGGATACGCAGTATTTT | CASSWEGLAGVTDTQYF
NA | TRBD1 | TRBJ2-1 | TRBV3-1 | TGTGCCAGCAGCCAAATTTTTGTGGGACAGGGTTTCAATGAGCAGTTCTTC | CASSQIFVGQGFNEQFF
many | NA | TRBJ2-1 | TRBV11-2 | TGTGCCAGCAGCCAACCCGCTGGCTCCTACAATGAGCAGTTCTTC | CASSQPAGSYNEQFF
many | TRBD2 | TRBJ2-1 | TRBV2 | TGTGCCAGCAGTGGGGAGGGAGGGCAATCTTATGAGCAGTTCTTC | CASSGEGGQSYEQFF
many | NA | TRBJ1-2 | TRBV2 | TGTGCCAGCCGGGACACCACATATGGGGTTAACTATGGCTACACCTTC | CASRDTTYGVNYGYTF
NA | NA | TRBJ2-7 | TRBV27 | TGTGCCAGCAGTTTTAACGGCAGAACCTTCTACGAGCAGTACTTC | CASSFNGRTFYEQYF
many | NA | TRBJ2-6 | TRBV6-2/TRBV6-3 | TGTGCCAGCAGTTACGGGGGACCGTCTGGGGCCAACGTCCTGACTTTC | CASSYGGPSGANVLTF
few | TRBD2 | TRBJ2-7 | TRBV20-1 | TGCAGTGCTAGAAACAGAGCGGGGCCCCGGCCGTACTTC | CSARNRAGPRPYF
NA | NA | TRBJ2-1 | TRBV7-9 | TGTGCCAGCAGCTCGCACATAAGTGGGATATACAATGAGCAGTTCTTC | CASSSHISGIYNEQFF
many | TRBD1 | TRBJ2-2 | TRBV6-1 | TGTGCCAGCAGTTATACCCGGGACAGGAACACCGGGGAGCTGTTTTTT | CASSYTRDRNTGELFF
NA | TRBD2 | TRBJ2-1 | TRBV2 | TGTGCCAGCAGCAAGACTAGCGGGATCTACAATGAGCAGTTCTTC | CASSKTSGIYNEQFF
many | TRBD2 | TRBJ2-1 | TRBV11-2 | TGTGCCAGCAGCTCGCTCCCCTCTAGCGGCTTATACAATGAGCAGTTCTTC | CASSSLPSSGLYNEQFF